The entry that follows covers one T cell receptor beta chain sequence. Given a much more abundant clone one base away, this may be a read error. This likely comes from a read error, as the CDR3 has no conserved phenylalanine or tryptophan at its end. V was pared by 0 bases and J by 5 bases, with 8 bases between. The CDR3 spans 13 residues. Germline CDR1 is MNHEY and CDR2 is SMNVEV (reference sequence). The data stem from a study of T cells in Graves' hyperthyroidism and ophthalmopathy. Study background: Sampling of peripheral blood happened at initial diagnosis, prior to any treatment.

Hyperthyroidism patients were newly diagnosed, had disease duration under 2 months, and were aged 18 to 65 years. Amplified regions were TCR beta CDR3 sequences from RNA transcripts. First-round RT-PCR targeting the TCR CDR3 was performed with the HTBI primer set. TCRdb independently ran MiXCR on the multiplex PCR reads; one entry per CDR3 protein. The sample yields over 650,000 distinct CDR3 sequences, 16% seen once. V gene TRBV27 combines with J gene TRBJ2-7; no reliable D call. This clonotype was sampled from a young man with Graves' hyperthyroidism. Sequenced material: blood. CDR3 sequence reads: CASSLSPPNEQYL. CDR3 DNA: TGTGCCAGCAGTTTATCACCTCCCAACGAGCAGTACCTC.